This T cell receptor beta chain was sequenced for a study of molecular identifiers for immune sequencing clone quantification. This clonotype was observed many times. Its antigen is as yet unknown. MiXCR, applied by TCRdb to the PCR reads, yields one record per CDR3 protein. The repertoire consists of over 50,000 distinct CDR3 sequences, with roughly 36% occurring once and the leading ten covering 3.5% to 4%. CDR1 LGHNA and CDR2 YSLEER come from the germline V gene. The CDR3 consists of 15 residues. V lost 4 bases, J lost 1 base, and 3 bases stayed unmatched. Study-level findings and limits: Clones above 20 RNA copies contained over 98% of effector molecules but under 1% of naive ones.

The origin of this receptor is a human donor in good health. Some libraries in this study had Jurkat cell RNA spiked in. This chain joins TRBV4-3 and TRBJ2-7; 11 bases map to TRBD1. Sequencing was performed on naive CD8+ T cells from blood, with Jurkat cell RNA spiked in. Specified subset: FACS-sorted CD8+CD4-CCR7+CD45RA+ naive T cells. The CDR3 spells CASSPGQGASYEQYF. The CDR3 nucleotides are TGCGCCAGCAGCCCTGGACAGGGGGCTTCCTACGAGCAGTACTTC.